One T cell receptor (beta chain) is described in this entry. The antigen is unknown. In TCRdb, the reads were re-called with MiXCR into one record per CDR3 protein. The table lists around 110,000 distinct CDR3 sequences, around 10% of them singletons, with 31% in the top ten. The CDR3 loop spans 15 amino acids. Germline-derived CDR1 and CDR2 are MGHRA and YSYEKL. Trimming removed 0 bases at V and 2 bases at J, with 10 bases between. This sample is part of a study of T cell repertoires in cytomegalovirus infection. Study information: Indications came from public TCR beta signatures; they pointed to CMV infection and to a matching HLA type.

Study-level results: Identification of carriers of CMV plus the relevant HLA was achieved through cumulative public TCR beta family frequency.

The receptor was isolated from a human donor in good health (CMV status not recorded). Some clones in this sample may be carry-over from other donors' samples. Specimen: PBMCs, sequenced either directly or after in vitro stimulation (not recorded which). The chain joins TRBV4-1 to TRBJ1-2; no clear D gene. The CDR3, as DNA: TGCGCCAGCAGCCAAGATACGGGTATCAACTATGGCTACACCTTC. This codes for CASSQDTGINYGYTF.